The rows below give T cell receptor beta chains drawn from one sample of a study of T cell repertoires in cytomegalovirus infection. Antigen specificity for these receptors is unknown. TCRdb reprocessed the reads via MiXCR and lists one record per CDR3 protein. The data hold approximately 590,000 distinct CDR3 sequences, with 35% to 50% observed a single time. This sample comprised cultured PBMCs, obtained from culture after CMV antigen stimulation. These receptors were obtained from a human donor in good health (CMV status not recorded). Some clones in this sample may be carry-over from other donors' samples. Each CDR3 is given with its conserved first and last residue. D genes are given only for firm matches. Expanded clones are given a class, and other clones once, few, many or no size at all.

J | V | size | D | DNA | CDR3
TRBJ2-5 | TRBV7-8 | . | . | TGTGCCAGCAGAAACCTATGGGCAGGGGTAAAAGAGACCCAGTACTTC | CASRNLWAGVKETQYF
TRBJ2-3 | TRBV10-3 | . | TRBD2 | TGTGCCATCAGACCGGGACTAGCGGGTCCCACAGATACGCAGTATTTT | CAIRPGLAGPTDTQYF
TRBJ1-3 | TRBV5-1 | . | . | TGCGCCAGCAGCTTCGGGTCGGACCGGGGAAACACCATATATTTT | CASSFGSDRGNTIYF
TRBJ2-1 | TRBV4-1 | . | . | TGCGCCAGCAGCCAAGGAATTGCGAGACAGCCTCTAACTTCGTACAATGAGCAGTTCTTC | CASSQGIARQPLTSYNEQFF
TRBJ2-1 | TRBV4-3 | . | . | TGCGCCAGCAGCCAAGATGGAGGGGATTACAATGAGCAGTTCTTC | CASSQDGGDYNEQFF
TRBJ2-5 | TRBV20-1 | . | TRBD2 | TGCAGTGCTAGAGGGACTAGACAAGAGACCCAGTACTTC | CSARGTRQETQYF
TRBJ2-7 | TRBV12-3/TRBV12-4 | few | TRBD1 | TGTGCCAGCAGTTTCGGGGCAGCAGGGGGCGAGCAGTACTTC | CASSFGAAGGEQYF
TRBJ2-2 | TRBV19 | . | . | TGTGCCAGTAGTGGGGGGAGGGGGCGCGACACCGGGGAGCTGTTTTTT | CASSGGRGRDTGELFF
TRBJ2-1 | TRBV11-2 | . | . | TGTGCCAGCTCCAAAGGATATGAGGGGCTCGGGTCCTACAATGAGCAGTTCTTC | CASSKGYEGLGSYNEQFF
TRBJ2-3 | TRBV19 | once | . | TGTGCCAGTAGTGGTAGGGGGGGGGGGAGCACAGATACGCAGTATTTT | CASSGRGGGSTDTQYF
TRBJ1-1 | TRBV4-2 | . | TRBD1 | TGTGCCAGCAGCCGACTAATGGAGACAGGGGTTAACACTGAAGCTTTCTTT | CASSRLMETGVNTEAFF
TRBJ1-6 | TRBV5-6 | few | . | TGTGCCAGCAGCTTACAGCGCCGATCTCCTTATACACCCCTCCACTTT | CASSLQRRSPYTPLHF
TRBJ2-1 | TRBV9 | . | TRBD2 | TGTGCCAGCAGTGCGGGGGTTGGCAATGAGCAGTTCTTC | CASSAGVGNEQFF
TRBJ1-6 | TRBV7-2 | . | . | TGTGCCAGCAGCTTACGGGGAGTGTGGAATTCACCCCTCCACTTT | CASSLRGVWNSPLHF
TRBJ2-3 | TRBV6-6 | few | . | TGTGCCAGCACCCCAATAATCGGGCAGGGCAATACGCAGTATTTT | CASTPIIGQGNTQYF
TRBJ2-1 | TRBV10-3 | once | . | TGTGCCATCAGAGACCTGGTGGGACGGTACAATGAGCAGTTCTTC | CAIRDLVGRYNEQFF
TRBJ2-3 | TRBV18 | . | . | TGTGCCAGCTCATTAGGACTGGGGCCCACCACAGATACGCAGTATTTT | CASSLGLGPTTDTQYF
TRBJ1-5 | TRBV19 | few | . | TGTGCCAGTAGTATTTCGGGGTATAGCAATCAGCCCCAGCATTTT | CASSISGYSNQPQHF
TRBJ1-1 | TRBV5-4 | few | . | TGTGCCAGCAGCTTCGAGGGCAGGGGCAACACTGAAGCTTTCTTT | CASSFEGRGNTEAFF
TRBJ1-2 | TRBV27 | . | . | TGTGCCAGCAGTCCAACCAACACCGCTCGGGGCGGCTACACCTTC | CASSPTNTARGGYTF
TRBJ2-7 | TRBV7-8 | . | TRBD1 | TGTGCCAGCAGCCCCGAGGACAGGGTGGAATCCTACGAGCAGTACTTC | CASSPEDRVESYEQYF
TRBJ2-5 | TRBV7-2 | . | . | TGTGCCAGCAGCTTCTCTGGAGTTAAGACCCAGTACTTC | CASSFSGVKTQYF
TRBJ2-7 | TRBV14 | . | . | TGTGCCAGCAGCTATATGAGCGGGGAGCAGTACTTC | CASSYMSGEQYF
TRBJ1-5 | TRBV19 | . | . | TGTGCCAGTAGTATTCCTCCCGGGCCACAGCATTTT | CASSIPPGPQHF
TRBJ2-3 | TRBV28 | . | . | TGTGCCAGCAGTGCCCGTTGGGATACGCAGTATTTT | CASSARWDTQYF
TRBJ1-1 | TRBV15 | . | . | TGTGCCACCAGCAGAGATCCCGGGGGTGCTGCCACTGAAGCTTTCTTT | CATSRDPGGAATEAFF
TRBJ2-3 | TRBV12-3/TRBV12-4 | . | . | TGTGCCAGCAGTGCTGAGGAAGCCCCAGATACGCAGTATTTT | CASSAEEAPDTQYF
TRBJ2-6 | TRBV7-2 | . | . | TGTGCCAGCAGCCCAGGGGGGGGAGGGTCTGGGGCCAACGTCCTGACTTTC | CASSPGGGGSGANVLTF
TRBJ2-1 | TRBV7-2 | . | TRBD2 | TGTGCCAGCAGCTTAAGTACTAGCGTAGGAGGTGAGCAGTTCTTC | CASSLSTSVGGEQFF
TRBJ2-2 | TRBV7-2 | . | TRBD2 | TGTGCCAGCGGGAGGGAGCCGGGCACCGGGGAGCTGTTTTTT | CASGREPGTGELFF
TRBJ2-1 | TRBV20-1 | . | TRBD2 | TGCAGTGCTTCCCGCGGACTAGCGGGGGGAAATGAGCAGTTCTTC | CSASRGLAGGNEQFF
TRBJ2-2 | TRBV5-6 | . | TRBD1 | TGTGCCAGCAGCTTGGCTGGACAGGGTGATGACACCGGGGAGCTGTTTTTT | CASSLAGQGDDTGELFF
TRBJ2-1 | TRBV7-4 | . | . | TGTGCCAGCAGCCCCGGAAGTGATGAGCAGTTCTTC | CASSPGSDEQFF
TRBJ2-3 | TRBV7-9 | few | . | TGTGCCAGCAGCTTAGTGCGGGGTACGCAGTATTTT | CASSLVRGTQYF
TRBJ2-5 | TRBV7-2 | few | TRBD2 | TGTGCCAGCAGCTTAGGGTCTAGCGGGAGACAAGAGACCCAGTACTTC | CASSLGSSGRQETQYF
TRBJ2-7 | TRBV12-3/TRBV12-4 | . | TRBD2 | TGTGCCAGCACCCCACTAGCGGGAGGGCCCGAGCAGTACTTC | CASTPLAGGPEQYF
TRBJ1-1 | TRBV29-1 | . | . | TGCAGCGTTGAAAAGGTCCTGGCGACTGAAGCTTTCTTT | CSVEKVLATEAFF
TRBJ2-1 | TRBV5-6 | few | TRBD1 | TGTGCCAGCAGGGGACAGGGGACCTACAATGAGCAGTTCTTC | CASRGQGTYNEQFF
TRBJ2-7 | TRBV29-1 | . | . | TGCAGCGTTGTCGTCTCCTACGAGCAGTACTTC | CSVVVSYEQYF
TRBJ2-1 | TRBV4-1 | few | TRBD2 | TGCGCCAGCAGCCAAGATATCGCTAGCGGTTACAATGAGCAGTTCTTC | CASSQDIASGYNEQFF
TRBJ2-3 | TRBV6-6 | . | TRBD2 | TGTGCCAGCAGTAGAAGACTAGCGGGAGTGTCGGATACGCAGTATTTT | CASSRRLAGVSDTQYF
TRBJ2-4 | TRBV7-2 | . | . | TGTGCCAGCAGCCGGACTCTAGCCAAAAACATTCAGTACTTC | CASSRTLAKNIQYF
TRBJ2-1 | TRBV6-5 | . | . | TGTGCCAGCAGGCGGGGGCGACACAATGAGCAGTTCTTC | CASRRGRHNEQFF
TRBJ2-1 | TRBV5-6 | once | . | TGTGCCAGCAGCTTCCCTAGCCCTTTTTCCCCCAATGAGCAGTTCTTC | CASSFPSPFSPNEQFF
TRBJ2-3 | TRBV18 | . | TRBD1 | TGTGCCAGCTCACCGGTTGGGACAGGGAGGACGGATACGCAGTATTTT | CASSPVGTGRTDTQYF
TRBJ1-5 | TRBV6-6 | few | TRBD1 | TGTGCCAGCAGTGCCGGGACAGGGGATCAGCCCCAGCATTTT | CASSAGTGDQPQHF
TRBJ1-4 | TRBV12-3/TRBV12-4 | . | . | TGTGCCAGCAGTTTAACGGGGGATAATGAAAAACTGTTTTTT | CASSLTGDNEKLFF
TRBJ1-5 | TRBV18 | . | . | TGTGCCAGCTCACCACCAGATTGGTATAGCAATCAGCCCCAGCATTTT | CASSPPDWYSNQPQHF
TRBJ1-1 | TRBV7-2 | . | . | TGTGCCAGCAGCTTAGATGGGGGGAACACTGAAGCTTTCTTT | CASSLDGGNTEAFF